This entry lists 26 T cell receptor beta chains sequenced from one sample in a study of blood T cell repertoires in COVID-19. The method was immunoSEQ multiplex PCR; TCRdb's version includes in-frame clones alone and lacks a portion of them. Of 300,000 to 500,000 clones detected, approximately 88% appear once; the ten largest clones hold more than 2%. Sequencing input: PBMCs or T cells enriched from blood (not recorded which). The receptors derive from a woman between 40 and 50 years old with acute COVID-19.

The chain recombines TRBV28 with TRBJ2-6, with D possibly being TRBD1 (6 bases). Germline V CDR1 and CDR2: MDHEN, SYDVKM. Trimming stripped 5 bases from V and 4 bases from J, with 12 bases between. There are 15 residues in the CDR3. The CDR3 loop reads CASSLRGTGANVLTF. CDR3 coding DNA: TGTGCCAGCAGTCTAAGGGGGACCGGGGCCAACGTCCTGACTTTC.

The V call is TRBV24-1, the J call TRBJ2-4; 8 bases agree with TRBD1. In germline, CDR1 is KGHDR, CDR2 SFDVKD. Trimming took 3 bases from V and 7 from J; bases not matched to a gene: 7. The CDR3 totals 15 residues. DNA for the CDR3: TGTGCCACCAGTGATGGCGGACAGGGAGCGAACATTCAGTACTTC. Translated: CATSDGGQGANIQYF.

The genes are TRBV12-3 or TRBV12-4 and TRBJ1-4; D unclear. Trimming cost V 6 bases and J 8 bases, with 7 bases left between them. The CDR3 consists of 11 residues. The CDR3 here is CASSSEEKLFF. The CDR3 DNA sequence: TGTGCCAGCAGCTCGGAGGAAAAACTGTTTTTT.

This rearrangement joins TRBV4-1 to TRBJ2-7; 10 positions agree with TRBD2. CDR1 and CDR2 (germline): MGHRA, YSYEKL. The CDR3 is 18 residues long. V lost 0 bases, J lost 1 base, and 9 bases stayed unmatched. CDR3 DNA sequence: TGCGCCAGCAGCCAAGATCTAGCGGGGGATACACTTTCCTACGAGCAGTACTTC. This sequence encodes CASSQDLAGDTLSYEQYF.

V gene TRBV21-1 combines with J gene TRBJ2-7; the table names TRBD2, a call not compared with the DNA. TRBV21-1 is deemed a pseudogene. This CDR3 has 15 residues. The CDR3: CASSKGRLAGVEQYF. DNA of the CDR3: TGTGCCAGCAGCAAAGGTCGGTTGGCGGGGGTCGAGCAGTACTTC.

The V gene is TRBV2, the J gene TRBJ2-5; D is undetermined. The CDR3 consists of 11 residues. V gave up 7 bases and J gave up 1 base, with 4 bases separating them. Germline V CDR1 and CDR2: SNHLY, FYNNEI. The CDR3 sequence is CASNSQETQYF. CDR3 nucleotides: TGTGCCAGCAACAGCCAAGAGACCCAGTACTTC.

Written as DNA, the CDR3 is TGTGCCAGTAGTATACAGGGGGGAATAGCTGAAGCTTTCTTT. It yields the protein CASSIQGGIAEAFF. The V and J genes are TRBV19 and TRBJ1-1, with TRBD1 matching 7 bases. Germline CDR1 reads LNHDA; CDR2 reads SQIVND (reference sequence). J was trimmed by 6 bases and V by 2 bases; bases with no gene match: 6. The CDR3 covers 14 residues.

The J gene is TRBJ2-1, the V gene TRBV6-5, with D tentatively TRBD2 (6 bases). This CDR3 spans 13 amino acids. The V end was cut by 4 bases, the J end by 7 bases, with 11 bases between. From germline, CDR1 is MNHEY and CDR2 SVGAGI. CDR3 in DNA: TGTGCCAGCAGTTCCTGGGGGGTTAATGAGCAGTTCTTC. Residues: CASSSWGVNEQFF.

This chain connects TRBV7-9 to TRBJ1-1; 9 nucleotides match TRBD1. V shed 3 bases and J 6 bases; nucleotides not matched to a gene: 8. Germline loops: CDR1 SEHNR, CDR2 FQNEAQ (reference sequence). CDR3 length: 15 amino acids. The CDR3: CASSLDRGLIPEAFF. In DNA form, the CDR3 reads TGTGCCAGCAGCTTGGACAGGGGATTAATCCCTGAAGCTTTCTTT.

The chain combines TRBV6-5 with TRBJ1-2, with 10 bases matching TRBD1. The CDR3 is made up of 11 amino acids. Germline V gene lookup returns CDR1 MNHEY and CDR2 SVGAGI. The J segment lost 8 bases and the V segment lost 10 bases, leaving 4 bases of the junction unmatched. The CDR3 DNA sequence: TGTGCCACGGGACAGGGGAAGGGCTACACCTTC. Amino acids: CATGQGKGYTF.

The chain recombines TRBV9 with TRBJ2-2, with TRBD2 matching over 14 bases. CDR3 length: 18 residues. Per the germline V gene, CDR1 is SGDLS and CDR2 is YYNGEE. With V trimmed by 2 bases and J by 4 bases, 7 bases remained unmatched. The CDR3 region is CASSVRTSGGHSTGELFF. In DNA, the CDR3 is TGTGCCAGCAGCGTTAGGACTAGCGGGGGGCATAGCACCGGGGAGCTGTTTTTT. Combining the CDR3 with reference TRBV9 and TRBJ2-2 gives the whole variable domain DSGVTQTPKHLITATGQRVTLRCSPRSGDLSVYWYQQSLDQGLQFLIQYYNGEERAKGNILERFSAQQFPDLHSELNLSSLELGDSALYFCASSVRTSGGHSTGELFFGEGSRLTVL.

The chain carries TRBV19 and TRBJ2-1; 8 bases align to TRBD1. V shed 7 bases and J 8 bases; nucleotides not matched to a gene: 10. The CDR3 is 14 residues long. In germline, CDR1 is LNHDA, CDR2 SQIVND (reference sequence). The CDR3 here is CASTTRDRPYEQFF. The CDR3 coding sequence is TGTGCCAGTACCACCCGGGACAGGCCCTATGAGCAGTTCTTC.

V usage is TRBV5-4 and J usage is TRBJ2-2; D is possibly TRBD2 (6 bases). CDR3 length: 17 amino acids. V shed 4 bases and J shed 1 base, with 17 bases lying between them. CDR1 is SGHNT, CDR2 YYREEE, per germline (reference sequence). CDR3: CASSQPKPGLNTGELFF. Written as DNA, the CDR3 is TGTGCCAGCAGCCAACCTAAACCGGGACTGAACACCGGGGAGCTGTTTTTT.

V gene TRBV7-6 combines with J gene TRBJ1-3; the D is unclear. The CDR3 loop spans 14 amino acids. Germline CDR1 and CDR2: SGHVS and FNYEAQ. V lost 6 bases, J lost 2 bases, and 11 bases lay in between. The CDR3 sequence is CASRGLGTGNTIYF. In nucleotides, the CDR3 is TGTGCCAGCAGAGGATTGGGCACTGGAAACACCATATATTTT.

On this clone: At one end the junction does not follow the germline gene, possibly because of a read error. The V gene is TRBV27, the J gene TRBJ2-4, with D possibly being TRBD2 (7 bases). The CDR3 extends over 9 amino acids. The V gene's germline CDR1 is MNHEY and CDR2 SMNVEV (reference sequence). CDR3 coding DNA: TGTGCCAGTGGGGGGGGCGAGAAATTC. Protein: CASGGGEKF.

This chain uses TRBV12-3 or TRBV12-4 with TRBJ2-7, with D uncertain. The CDR3 has 13 amino acids. The V end was cut by 1 base, the J end by 1 base, with 5 bases between. In nucleotides, the CDR3 is TGTGCCAGCAGTTTAGGAGATTCCTACGAGCAGTACTTC. Residues: CASSLGDSYEQYF.

This clone was seen only a few times. The J gene is TRBJ2-3, the V gene TRBV2; D call uncertain. CDR3 length: 14 residues. Germline assignment: CDR1 SNHLY and CDR2 FYNNEI. Trimming cost V 7 bases and J 2 bases, with 13 bases left between them. The CDR3, as DNA: TGTGCCAGCAAGATTGGCGGAACCACAGATACGCAGTATTTT. Translation gives CASKIGGTTDTQYF.

The V and J genes are TRBV14 and TRBJ2-6; D ambiguous. From germline, CDR1 is SGHDN and CDR2 FVKESK. The CDR3 contains 14 residues. V was pared by 0 bases and J by 3 bases, with 3 bases between. CDR3 sequence: CASSQDLGANVLTF. CDR3 nucleotides: TGTGCCAGCAGCCAAGACCTTGGGGCCAACGTCCTGACTTTC.

The chain recombines TRBV6-4 with TRBJ2-7, with 9 bases lining up with TRBD1. Germline-derived CDR1 and CDR2 are MRHNA and SNTAGT. J was trimmed by 5 bases and V by 9 bases; bases with no gene match: 5. The CDR3 is 12 residues long. The CDR3 sequence is CARGRDRDEQYF. The CDR3 DNA follows: TGTGCCAGAGGTAGGGACAGGGACGAGCAGTACTTC.

This chain links TRBV7-2 with TRBJ2-7; a possible D gene is TRBD2 (6 bases). The V gene's germline CDR1 is SGHTA and CDR2 FQGNSA. This CDR3 region has 16 residues. Trimming left V 1 base short and J 2 bases short, with 15 bases between. The CDR3, as DNA: TGTGCCAGCAGCTTAGGTGGCGGGGCGCGGACCTACGAGCAGTACTTC. Translated: CASSLGGGARTYEQYF.

The V call is TRBV6-1, the J call TRBJ2-3, with unresolved D. This CDR3 is built from 17 residues. Germline values: CDR1 MNHNS, CDR2 SASEGT. Trimming shortened V by 3 bases and J by 3 bases, and 19 bases separated the two germline ends. CDR3 DNA sequence: TGTGCCAGCAGTGAGTCCAGTATGTACAGTTTAACAGATACGCAGTATTTT. Protein product: CASSESSMYSLTDTQYF.

The chain has TRBV9 and TRBJ2-3; 15 bases are shared with TRBD2. CDR1 SGDLS and CDR2 YYNGEE come from the germline V gene. The trim removed 3 bases at V and 0 bases at J, leaving 5 bases unmatched. CDR3 length: 18 residues. The CDR3 nucleotides are TGTGCCAGCAGCGCGGGACTAGCGGGGGGAACTAGCACAGATACGCAGTATTTT. Encoded protein: CASSAGLAGGTSTDTQYF.

This clone has a handful of counts. The chain recombines TRBV18 with TRBJ1-2; no clear D. V was clipped by 6 bases and J by 6 bases, with 20 bases between them. The CDR3 has 15 residues. Per germline, CDR1 KGHSH and CDR2 LQKENI. The DNA of the CDR3 is TGTGCCAGCTCGCAAAAGCAGACTCCTGAGGATGGCTACACCTTC. Amino acid sequence: CASSQKQTPEDGYTF.

The gene calls are TRBV11-3 and TRBJ2-7; D ambiguous. The CDR3 contains 14 residues. V lost 5 bases, J lost 2 bases, and 13 bases lay in between. The germline V gene encodes CDR1 SGHNT and CDR2 YENEEA. The CDR3 sequence is CASSATSPPYEQYF. The CDR3 bases are TGTGCCAGCAGCGCCACCAGTCCTCCCTACGAGCAGTACTTC.

This sequence joins TRBV5-1 and TRBJ2-1, with D possibly being TRBD1 (5 bases). Trimming shortened V by 6 bases and J by 0 bases, and 7 bases separated the two germline ends. This CDR3 spans 13 amino acids. CDR1 SGHRS and CDR2 YFSETQ come from the germline V gene. The DNA of the CDR3 is TGCGCCAGCATAGGGGACTCCTACAATGAGCAGTTCTTC. Encoded protein: CASIGDSYNEQFF.

This clone was detected only a few times. CDR3 DNA sequence: TGTGCCAGCAGCCTAAAGAGTAACACTGAAGCTTTCTTT. Its translation is CASSLKSNTEAFF. The V gene is TRBV7-9, the J gene TRBJ1-1; no firm D call. The CDR3 spans 13 residues. V lost 5 bases and J 2 bases, leaving 9 bases between the germline ends. Looked up from germline, CDR1 is SEHNR and CDR2 is FQNEAQ (reference sequence).